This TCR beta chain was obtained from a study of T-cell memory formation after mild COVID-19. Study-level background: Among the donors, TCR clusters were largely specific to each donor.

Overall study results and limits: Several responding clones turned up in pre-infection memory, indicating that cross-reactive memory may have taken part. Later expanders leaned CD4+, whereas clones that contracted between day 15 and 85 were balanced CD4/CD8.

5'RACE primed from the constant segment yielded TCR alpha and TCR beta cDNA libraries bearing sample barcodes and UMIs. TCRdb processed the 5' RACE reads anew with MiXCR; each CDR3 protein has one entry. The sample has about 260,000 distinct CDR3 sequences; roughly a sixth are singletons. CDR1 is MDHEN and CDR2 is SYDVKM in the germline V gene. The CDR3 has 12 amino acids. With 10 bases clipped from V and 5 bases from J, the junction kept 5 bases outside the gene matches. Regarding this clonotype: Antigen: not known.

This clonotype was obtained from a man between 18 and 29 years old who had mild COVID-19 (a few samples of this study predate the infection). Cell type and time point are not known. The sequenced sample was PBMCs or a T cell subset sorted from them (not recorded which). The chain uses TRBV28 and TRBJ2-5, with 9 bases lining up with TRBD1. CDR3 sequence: CAIRTGEETQYF. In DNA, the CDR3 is TGTGCCATCCGGACAGGGGAGGAGACCCAGTACTTC.